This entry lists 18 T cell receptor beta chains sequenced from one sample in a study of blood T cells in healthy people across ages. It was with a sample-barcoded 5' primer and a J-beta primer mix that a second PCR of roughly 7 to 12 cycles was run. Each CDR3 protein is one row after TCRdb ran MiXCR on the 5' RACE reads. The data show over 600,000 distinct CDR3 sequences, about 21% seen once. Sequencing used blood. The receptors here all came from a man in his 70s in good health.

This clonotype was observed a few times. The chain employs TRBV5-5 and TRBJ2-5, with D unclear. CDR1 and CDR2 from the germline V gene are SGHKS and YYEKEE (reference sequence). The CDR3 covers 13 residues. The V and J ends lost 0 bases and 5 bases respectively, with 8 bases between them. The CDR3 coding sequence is TGTGCCAGCAGCTTGGGGTATGAGGAGACCCAGTACTTC. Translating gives CASSLGYEETQYF.

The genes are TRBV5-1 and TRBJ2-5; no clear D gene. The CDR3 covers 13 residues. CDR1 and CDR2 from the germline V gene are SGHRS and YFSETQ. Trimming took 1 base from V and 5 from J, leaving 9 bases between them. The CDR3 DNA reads TGCGCCAGCAGCTTGTTTGACCGGGAGACCCAGTACTTC. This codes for CASSLFDRETQYF.

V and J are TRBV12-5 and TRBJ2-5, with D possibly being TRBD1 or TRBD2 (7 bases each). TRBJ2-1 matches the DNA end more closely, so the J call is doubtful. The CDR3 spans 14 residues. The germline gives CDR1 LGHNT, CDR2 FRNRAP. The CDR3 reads CASGLSQGGDEQFF. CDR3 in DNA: TGTGCTAGTGGTTTGTCCCAGGGGGGGGATGAGCAGTTCTTC.

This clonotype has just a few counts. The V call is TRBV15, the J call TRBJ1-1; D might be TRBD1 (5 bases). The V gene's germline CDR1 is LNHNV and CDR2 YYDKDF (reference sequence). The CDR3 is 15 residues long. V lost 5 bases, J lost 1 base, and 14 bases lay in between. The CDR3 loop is CATSPQGRTNTEAFF. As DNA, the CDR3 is TGTGCCACCAGCCCCCAGGGCCGGACGAACACTGAAGCTTTCTTT.

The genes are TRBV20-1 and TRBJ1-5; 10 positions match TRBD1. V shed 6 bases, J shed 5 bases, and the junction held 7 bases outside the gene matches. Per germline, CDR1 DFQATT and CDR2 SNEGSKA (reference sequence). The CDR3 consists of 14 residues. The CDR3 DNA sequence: TGCAGTGCCCAGGGACAGGGGCGCGATCAGCCCCAGCATTTT. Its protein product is CSAQGQGRDQPQHF.

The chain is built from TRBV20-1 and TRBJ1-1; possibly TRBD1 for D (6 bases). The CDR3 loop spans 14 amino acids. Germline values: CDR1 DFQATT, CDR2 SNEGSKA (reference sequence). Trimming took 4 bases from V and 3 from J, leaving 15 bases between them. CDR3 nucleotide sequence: TGCAGTGCTATAAAAGGGGGGGATCACACTGAAGCTTTCTTT. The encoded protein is CSAIKGGDHTEAFF.

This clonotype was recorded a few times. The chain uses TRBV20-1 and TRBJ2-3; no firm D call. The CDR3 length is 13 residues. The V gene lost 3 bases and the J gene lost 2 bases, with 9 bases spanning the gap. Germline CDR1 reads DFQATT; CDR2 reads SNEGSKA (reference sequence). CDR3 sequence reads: CSARVVVTDTQYF. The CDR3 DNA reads TGCAGTGCTAGGGTGGTAGTCACAGATACGCAGTATTTT.

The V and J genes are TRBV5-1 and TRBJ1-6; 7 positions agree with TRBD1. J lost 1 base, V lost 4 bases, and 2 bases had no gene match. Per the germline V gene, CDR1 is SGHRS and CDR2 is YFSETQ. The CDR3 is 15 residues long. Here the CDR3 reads CASSQQGSYNSPLHF. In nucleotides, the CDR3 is TGCGCCAGCAGCCAACAGGGGTCCTATAATTCACCCCTCCACTTT.

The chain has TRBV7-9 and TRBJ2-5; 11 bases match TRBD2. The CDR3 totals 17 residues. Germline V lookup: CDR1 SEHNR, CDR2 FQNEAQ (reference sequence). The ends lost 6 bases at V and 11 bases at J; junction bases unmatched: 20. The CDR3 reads CASRSKLGASGRSEQYF. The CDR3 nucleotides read TGTGCCAGCAGATCAAAACTCGGGGCTAGCGGGAGGAGTGAGCAGTACTTC.

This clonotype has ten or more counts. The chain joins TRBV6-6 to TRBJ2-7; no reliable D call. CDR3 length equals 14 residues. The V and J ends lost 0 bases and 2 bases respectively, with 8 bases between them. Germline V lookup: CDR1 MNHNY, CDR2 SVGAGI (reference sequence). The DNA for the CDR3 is TGTGCCAGCAGTTACTCGGGGAATACCTACGAGCAGTACTTC. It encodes CASSYSGNTYEQYF.

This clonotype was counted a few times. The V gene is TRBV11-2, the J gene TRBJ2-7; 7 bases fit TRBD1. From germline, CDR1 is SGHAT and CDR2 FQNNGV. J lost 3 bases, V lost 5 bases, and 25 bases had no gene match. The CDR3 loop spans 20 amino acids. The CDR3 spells CASSKIPGTDLPLLGYEQYF. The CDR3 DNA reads TGTGCCAGCAGCAAAATCCCAGGGACAGACCTTCCTCTGCTTGGCTACGAGCAGTACTTC.

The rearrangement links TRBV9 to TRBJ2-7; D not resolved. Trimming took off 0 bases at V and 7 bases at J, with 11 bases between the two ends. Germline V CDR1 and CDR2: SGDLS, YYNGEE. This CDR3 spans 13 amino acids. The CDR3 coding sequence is TGTGCCAGCAGCGTAGGGGTTGATCGGGAGCAGTACTTC. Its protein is CASSVGVDREQYF.

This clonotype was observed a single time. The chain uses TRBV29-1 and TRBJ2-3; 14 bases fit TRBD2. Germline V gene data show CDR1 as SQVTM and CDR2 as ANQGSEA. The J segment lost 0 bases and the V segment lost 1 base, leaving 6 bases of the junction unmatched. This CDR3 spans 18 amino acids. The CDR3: CSVEGGLAGELSTDTQYF. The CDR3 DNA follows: TGCAGCGTTGAAGGGGGACTAGCGGGAGAGCTTAGCACAGATACGCAGTATTTT.

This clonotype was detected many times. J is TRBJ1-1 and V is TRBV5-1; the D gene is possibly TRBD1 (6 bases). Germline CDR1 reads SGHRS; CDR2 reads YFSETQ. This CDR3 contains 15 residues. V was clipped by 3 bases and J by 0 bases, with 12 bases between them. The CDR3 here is CASSSGGFVNTEAFF. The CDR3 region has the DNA TGCGCCAGCAGCTCCGGGGGCTTCGTGAACACTGAAGCTTTCTTT.

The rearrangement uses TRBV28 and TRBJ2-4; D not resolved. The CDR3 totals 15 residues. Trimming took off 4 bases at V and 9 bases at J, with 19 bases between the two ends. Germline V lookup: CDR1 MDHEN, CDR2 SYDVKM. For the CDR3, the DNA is TGTGCCAGCAGTTCCCTTTGGGCCAATGGTGGCATTCAGTACTTC. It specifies CASSSLWANGGIQYF. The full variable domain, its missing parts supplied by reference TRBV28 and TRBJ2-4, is DVKVTQSSRYLVKRTGEKVFLECVQDMDHENMFWYRQDPGLGLRLIYFSYDVKMKEKGDIPEGYSVSREKKERFSLILESASTNQTSMYLCASSSLWANGGIQYFGAGTRLSVL.

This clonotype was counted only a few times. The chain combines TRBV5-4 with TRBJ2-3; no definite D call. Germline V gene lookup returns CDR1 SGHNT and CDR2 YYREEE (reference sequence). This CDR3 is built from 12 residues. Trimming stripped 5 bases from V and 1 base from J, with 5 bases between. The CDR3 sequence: CASRVGTDTQYF. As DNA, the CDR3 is TGTGCCAGCAGAGTGGGCACAGATACGCAGTATTTT.

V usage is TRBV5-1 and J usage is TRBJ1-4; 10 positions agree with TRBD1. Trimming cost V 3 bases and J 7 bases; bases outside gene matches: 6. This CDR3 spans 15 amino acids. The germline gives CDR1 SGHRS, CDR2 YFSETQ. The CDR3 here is CASSWGTGESEKLFF. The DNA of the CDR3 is TGCGCCAGCAGCTGGGGGACAGGGGAATCTGAAAAACTGTTTTTT. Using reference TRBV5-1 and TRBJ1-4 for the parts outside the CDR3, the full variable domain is KAGVTQTPRYLIKTRGQQVTLSCSPISGHRSVSWYQQTPGQGLQFLFEYFSETQRNKGNFPGRFSGRQFSNSRSEMNVSTLELGDSALYLCASSWGTGESEKLFFGSGTQLSVL.

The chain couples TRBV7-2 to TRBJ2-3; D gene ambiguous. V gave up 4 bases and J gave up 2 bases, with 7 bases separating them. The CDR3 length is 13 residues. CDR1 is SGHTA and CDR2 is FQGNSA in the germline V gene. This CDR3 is CASSSRYTDTQYF. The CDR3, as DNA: TGTGCCAGCAGCTCGCGGTACACAGATACGCAGTATTTT.